This entry lists 21 T cell receptor beta chains sequenced from one sample in a study of identical twins. Using its own MiXCR run on the 5' RACE reads, TCRdb lists one record per CDR3 protein. The data show under 250,000 distinct CDR3 sequences, approximately 7.9% seen once. This same sample was also taken into another study, of yellow fever vaccine responses in identical twins.

The sample consisted of CD8+ T cells sorted from blood. The receptor set was obtained from a woman under 30 in good health.

The chain uses TRBV7-3 and TRBJ2-7; no firm D call. CDR1 is SGHTA and CDR2 is FQGTGA in the germline V gene. The CDR3 runs 14 residues. The V gene lost 3 bases and the J gene lost 0 bases, with 9 bases spanning the gap. CDR3 region: CASSLYGSSYEQYF. The DNA for the CDR3 is TGTGCCAGCAGCTTGTACGGAAGCTCCTACGAGCAGTACTTC.

This clonotype was seen a handful of times. The chain is built from TRBV9 and TRBJ2-3; D gene uncertain. This CDR3 has 16 residues. Germline V gives CDR1 SGDLS, CDR2 YYNGEE. V was pared by 0 bases and J by 2 bases, with 13 bases between. The CDR3 DNA follows: TGTGCCAGCAGCGTAGACTTCGGCGACCCCACAGATACGCAGTATTTT. Translation: CASSVDFGDPTDTQYF.

The chain uses TRBV29-1 and TRBJ2-1; 12 bases are a match to TRBD1. J lost 5 bases, V lost 7 bases, and 9 bases had no gene match. Germline CDR1 SQVTM, CDR2 ANQGSEA. This CDR3 contains 15 residues. CDR3 in DNA: TGCAGCGCAGGACCGGGACAGGGGGCCGACAATGAGCAGTTCTTC. Translating it yields CSAGPGQGADNEQFF.

This clonotype was seen more than once but under ten times. This rearrangement joins TRBV29-1 to TRBJ2-5; D possibly corresponds to TRBD2 (5 bases). The V end lost 3 bases, the J end lost 1 base, and 12 bases lay between the germline ends. From germline, CDR1 is SQVTM and CDR2 ANQGSEA. This CDR3 is built from 14 residues. CDR3 residues: CSVERSRGQETQYF. In nucleotides, the CDR3 is TGCAGCGTTGAGCGGTCACGGGGCCAAGAGACCCAGTACTTC.

In this sample, this clonotype turned up a few times. The CDR3 sequence is CSVEGERGQYF. Here the CDR3 DNA reads TGCAGCGTTGAAGGGGAGAGGGGGCAGTACTTC. The chain employs TRBV29-1 and TRBJ2-7; D may be TRBD1 or TRBD2 (5 bases each). V lost 1 base and J 9 bases, leaving 10 bases between the germline ends. CDR3 size: 11 residues. From germline, CDR1 is SQVTM and CDR2 ANQGSEA.

This clonotype appeared a few times. The V call is TRBV9, the J call TRBJ2-3, with unresolved D. The CDR3 spans 13 residues. V was cut by 4 bases and J by 2 bases, with 8 bases left in between. Germline values: CDR1 SGDLS, CDR2 YYNGEE. CDR3 in DNA: TGTGCCAGCAGCACCACCCACACAGATACGCAGTATTTT. Amino acids: CASSTTHTDTQYF.

This clonotype was recorded at least ten times. The chain couples TRBV14 to TRBJ1-1; D is ambiguous. Between the trimmed V and J ends, which lost 1 base and 4 bases, there was a span of 19 bases. The CDR3 is made up of 17 amino acids. Looked up from germline, CDR1 is SGHDN and CDR2 is FVKESK. The chain's CDR3 is CASSQGLGALSATEAFF. The CDR3 coding sequence is TGTGCCAGCAGCCAAGGGTTAGGAGCCTTGAGTGCCACTGAAGCTTTCTTT.

The chain links TRBV12-3 or TRBV12-4 to TRBJ2-1; 10 bases match TRBD2. Trimming took 3 bases from V and 6 from J; bases not matched to a gene: 17. The CDR3 is 19 residues long. The CDR3 loop reads CASSFEASGGVGTINEQFF. CDR3 DNA sequence: TGTGCCAGCAGTTTCGAGGCTAGCGGGGGTGTGGGAACCATCAATGAGCAGTTCTTC.

This clonotype has just a few counts. The chain has TRBV9 and TRBJ2-3; no reliable D call. CDR3 length: 13 amino acids. The germline gives CDR1 SGDLS, CDR2 YYNGEE. V lost 0 bases and J 3 bases, leaving 5 bases between the germline ends. The CDR3 is CASSVEPTDTQYF. CDR3 DNA: TGTGCCAGCAGCGTAGAACCGACAGATACGCAGTATTTT.

The chain joins TRBV2 to TRBJ2-5; D is perhaps TRBD1 or TRBD2 (5 bases each). Trimming took 6 bases from V and 5 from J, leaving 13 bases between them. The CDR3 spans 13 residues. Per the germline V gene, CDR1 is SNHLY and CDR2 is FYNNEI. CDR3 sequence: CASRAGSDETQYF. CDR3 in DNA: TGTGCCAGCAGAGCAGGGAGTGACGAGACCCAGTACTTC.

The sample holds a few counts of this clonotype. Here the CDR3 DNA reads TGTGCCAGCATCCCAAACCCCCGATTCATGAACACTGAAGCTTTCTTT. Amino acid sequence: CASIPNPRFMNTEAFF. The V call is TRBV27, the J call TRBJ1-1, with no clear D. In germline, CDR1 is MNHEY, CDR2 SMNVEV (reference sequence). CDR3 length: 16 amino acids. Deletions cut 7 bases from V and 0 bases from J, with 18 bases between.

This clonotype was counted a few times. This chain joins TRBV4-2 and TRBJ2-1, with unresolved D. The CDR3 length is 15 residues. Trimming removed 1 base at V and 7 bases at J, with 14 bases between. Germline V gene data show CDR1 as LGHNA and CDR2 as YNFKEQ. CDR3 in DNA: TGTGCCAGCAGCCAAGGGTCCCAAGGAGTAAATGAGCAGTTCTTC. Its protein is CASSQGSQGVNEQFF.

The chain joins TRBV6-1 to TRBJ2-3; 14 bases align to TRBD2. This CDR3 is 19 amino acids long. CDR1 is MNHNS, CDR2 SASEGT, per germline. Trimming took 6 bases from V and 7 from J; bases not matched to a gene: 18. CDR3 bases: TGTGCCAGCAGACAAGGACTAGCGGGGGGCTCCGGCGGTAAGAATACGCAGTATTTT. Its translation is CASRQGLAGGSGGKNTQYF.

The chain employs TRBV5-5 and TRBJ2-1; D unclear. Trimming took 0 bases from V and 0 from J, leaving 13 bases between them. This CDR3 has 17 amino acids. CDR1 and CDR2 (germline): SGHKS, YYEKEE (reference sequence). The CDR3 nucleotides read TGTGCCAGCAGCTTGGAAGATACCCGAAGCTCCTACAATGAGCAGTTCTTC. Protein sequence: CASSLEDTRSSYNEQFF.

This chain connects TRBV28 to TRBJ2-5; TRBD1 matches 7 bases. Germline-derived CDR1 and CDR2 are MDHEN and SYDVKM. The J segment lost 4 bases and the V segment lost 10 bases, leaving 12 bases of the junction unmatched. The CDR3 runs 14 residues. The CDR3: CATRIGTARETQYF. CDR3 DNA sequence: TGTGCCACCCGCATCGGGACAGCTCGAGAGACCCAGTACTTC.

V is TRBV7-9 and J is TRBJ1-2; the D is unclear. V shed 8 bases and J shed 1 base, with 17 bases lying between them. Germline CDR1 is SEHNR and CDR2 is FQNEAQ (reference sequence). This CDR3 is 15 amino acids long. CDR3 sequence: CASDSASGRNYGYTF. CDR3 in DNA: TGTGCCAGCGACTCGGCATCTGGTCGTAACTATGGCTACACCTTC.

There are a few counts of this clonotype. The chain employs TRBV19 and TRBJ2-7; maybe TRBD1 (5 bases). V was pared by 4 bases and J by 4 bases, with 11 bases between. The V gene's germline CDR1 is LNHDA and CDR2 SQIVND (reference sequence). The CDR3 contains 13 residues. The CDR3 DNA is TGTGCCAGTAGTACAGCCCAGGGATACGAGCAGTACGTC. This codes for CASSTAQGYEQYV.

The chain carries TRBV20-1 and TRBJ1-2; 7 positions agree with TRBD1. V shed 4 bases and J 4 bases; nucleotides not matched to a gene: 0. CDR3 length: 11 amino acids. In germline, CDR1 is DFQATT, CDR2 SNEGSKA (reference sequence). CDR3 loop: CSATGGYGYTF. CDR3 DNA: TGCAGTGCTACAGGGGGCTATGGCTACACCTTC.

This clonotype was seen a handful of times. This chain joins TRBV7-6 and TRBJ2-5; unclear D gene. V lost 1 base, J lost 1 base, and 16 bases lay in between. This CDR3 contains 17 residues. The germline V gene has CDR1 SGHVS and CDR2 FNYEAQ. Here the CDR3 reads CASSLGVVTGSQETQYF. DNA for the CDR3: TGTGCCAGCAGCTTAGGGGTGGTGACCGGGTCCCAAGAGACCCAGTACTTC. Based on the CDR3 plus reference TRBV7-6 and TRBJ2-5, the full variable domain is GAGVSQSPRYKVTKRGQDVALRCDPISGHVSLYWYRQALGQGPEFLTYFNYEAQQDKSGLPNDRFSAERPEGSISTLTIQRTEQRDSAMYRCASSLGVVTGSQETQYFGPGTRLLVL.

This chain links TRBV7-9 with TRBJ2-5, with TRBD1 identical over 7 bases. CDR1 and CDR2 from the germline V gene are SEHNR and FQNEAQ (reference sequence). This CDR3 has 14 residues. J was trimmed by 2 bases and V by 5 bases; bases with no gene match: 5. In DNA, the CDR3 is TGTGCCAGCAGCATACCGACAGGGCAAGAGACCCAGTACTTC. This codes for CASSIPTGQETQYF. Drawing the rest from reference TRBV7-9 and TRBJ2-5, the complete variable domain is DTGVSQNPRHKITKRGQNVTFRCDPISEHNRLYWYRQTLGQGPEFLTYFQNEAQLEKSRLLSDRFSAERPKGSFSTLEIQRTEQGDSAMYLCASSIPTGQETQYFGPGTRLLVL.

The chain links TRBV5-5 to TRBJ2-3; D is perhaps TRBD2 (5 bases). This CDR3 has 14 amino acids. V was shortened by 4 bases and J by 4 bases, with 13 bases between the two germline ends. Looked up from germline, CDR1 is SGHKS and CDR2 is YYEKEE (reference sequence). The CDR3 DNA is TGTGCCAGCAGCCTAACGACCGGGGCAGATACGCAGTATTTT. This translates into CASSLTTGADTQYF.